Listed here are 2 T cell receptor beta chains from one sample, sequenced in a study of blood T cell repertoires in COVID-19 (dated by TCRdb to between 2020 and 2021). Receptor amplification or capture employed the immunoSEQ multiplex PCR assay. TCRdb limited this immuneACCESS table to in-frame rearrangements with V and J called. A share of clones is missing; checked studies link under half to unresolved V genes, and the rest is unexplained. For this sample the table gives about 160,000 clones, of which more than 75% were detected only once. Jointly, the top ten make up 6.6% of the sample. The sequencing input was PBMCs or T cells enriched from blood (not recorded which). These receptors all come from a woman aged 45-65 years who had recovered from COVID-19.

This rearrangement joins TRBV6-2 or TRBV6-3 to TRBJ1-1, with a possible D match to TRBD1 (5 bases). Trimming cost V 2 bases and J 5 bases, with 12 bases left between them. CDR3 size: 14 residues. CDR1 and CDR2 (germline): MNHEY, SVGEGT. CDR3 nucleotides: TGTGCCAGCAGTTACCTTTTGGCAGGGACTGAAGCTTTCTTT. Translation gives CASSYLLAGTEAFF.

CDR3 DNA: TGCGCCAGCAGCCAAGATCGTGTGGGGCAGGGGTCGGCAACTAATGAAAAACTGTTTTTT. Translation gives CASSQDRVGQGSATNEKLFF. The chain couples TRBV4-3 to TRBJ1-4, with D possibly matching TRBD1 (6 bases). CDR1 and CDR2 (germline): LGHNA, YSLEER. The CDR3 has 20 amino acids. Deletions cut 0 bases from V and 0 bases from J, with 20 bases between.